These 5 T cell receptor beta chains came from one sample sequenced in a study of response to subunit inactivated influenza vaccine. TCRdb recomputed calls from the RT-PCR reads with MiXCR, one row per CDR3 protein. This table has about 540,000 distinct CDR3 sequences, approximately 20% appearing once. This sample was also put to use in a study of T cells expressing NK-cell markers. As that report states: UMIs accompanied the 5'RACE template switching by which TCR beta cDNA was made.

The source was CD4+ T cells sorted from PBMCs, collected approximately 12 days after vaccination. The receptors stem from a man aged 50 to 59 who received an inactivated influenza vaccine.

The rearrangement uses TRBV7-2 and TRBJ1-5, with 8 bases lining up with TRBD1. Germline lookup yields CDR1 SGHTA and CDR2 FQGNSA. There are 15 residues in the CDR3. Trimming at V came to 3 bases and at J to 3 bases, leaving 4 bases not matched to a gene. The CDR3 sequence: CASSLPGQDNQPQHF. The DNA of the CDR3 is TGTGCCAGCAGCTTGCCGGGACAGGACAATCAGCCCCAGCATTTT. The whole variable domain, filled in from reference TRBV7-2 and TRBJ1-5, reads GAGVSQSPSNKVTEKGKDVELRCDPISGHTALYWYRQSLGQGLEFLIYFQGNSAPDKSGLPSDRFSAERTGGSVSTLTIQRTQQEDSAVYLCASSLPGQDNQPQHFGDGTRLSIL.

This rearrangement joins TRBV28 to TRBJ1-3; the D is unclear. In germline, CDR1 is MDHEN, CDR2 SYDVKM. V was shortened by 5 bases and J by 7 bases, with 12 bases between the two germline ends. CDR3 length equals 13 residues. The CDR3 DNA reads as TGTGCCAGCAGTCTTCCCCGTGTCAACACCATATATTTT. Protein: CASSLPRVNTIYF.

This clonotype was counted only a few times. V is TRBV20-1 and J is TRBJ2-3, with 7 nucleotides matching TRBD2. V lost 4 bases and J lost 0; bases outside the gene matches: 10. Germline assignment: CDR1 DFQATT and CDR2 SNEGSKA (reference sequence). This CDR3 spans 16 amino acids. Written as DNA, the CDR3 is TGCAGTGCTACAGCTCCTAGCGGCTCTAGCACAGATACGCAGTATTTT. Residues: CSATAPSGSSTDTQYF.

This clonotype has a handful of counts. The chain employs TRBV4-3 and TRBJ2-1, with 8 bases lining up with TRBD1. CDR1 LGHNA and CDR2 YSLEER come from the germline V gene. V trimming: 3 bases; J trimming: 8 bases; junction bases outside the gene matches: 6. This CDR3 has 14 amino acids. The CDR3 nucleotides read TGCGCCAGCAGCCAGGTCAGGGGGCAGGATGAGCAGTTCTTC. It translates to CASSQVRGQDEQFF.

This clonotype was detected a few times. This chain joins TRBV7-2 and TRBJ2-1; 8 bases are shared with TRBD2. This CDR3 has 16 residues. V was clipped by 1 base and J by 8 bases; unmatched bases: 10. Germline V CDR1 and CDR2: SGHTA, FQGNSA. CDR3 DNA: TGTGCCAGCAGCTTAGTCGGGGGGGCCTCTGGGTATGAGCAGTTCTTC. It translates to CASSLVGGASGYEQFF.